This TCR beta chain emerged from a study of T cell responses to AZD1222 COVID-19 vaccine. Assay used: immunoSEQ multiplex PCR; TCRdb lists only in-frame clones, some missing. Among some 180,000 clones, 90% to 95% were seen once, and the ten largest hold 1.5% to 2%. Of note for this clone: The antigen remains undetermined.

Study results and caveats: Donors skewed white British and female; clonal diversity was possibly underestimated.

The germline gives CDR1 SGHRS, CDR2 YFSETQ. The CDR3 spans 15 residues. The V end lost 2 bases, the J end lost 0 bases, and 9 bases lay between the germline ends. The sample was peripheral blood, taken 28 days after the second AZD1222 dose. The rearrangement links TRBV5-1 to TRBJ2-1; tentative D call: TRBD1 (7 bases). The sequence derives from an adult who received the AZD1222 COVID-19 vaccine. The CDR3 sequence: CASSFRGDSYNEQFF. CDR3 nucleotides: TGCGCCAGCAGCTTCAGGGGGGACTCCTACAATGAGCAGTTCTTC.